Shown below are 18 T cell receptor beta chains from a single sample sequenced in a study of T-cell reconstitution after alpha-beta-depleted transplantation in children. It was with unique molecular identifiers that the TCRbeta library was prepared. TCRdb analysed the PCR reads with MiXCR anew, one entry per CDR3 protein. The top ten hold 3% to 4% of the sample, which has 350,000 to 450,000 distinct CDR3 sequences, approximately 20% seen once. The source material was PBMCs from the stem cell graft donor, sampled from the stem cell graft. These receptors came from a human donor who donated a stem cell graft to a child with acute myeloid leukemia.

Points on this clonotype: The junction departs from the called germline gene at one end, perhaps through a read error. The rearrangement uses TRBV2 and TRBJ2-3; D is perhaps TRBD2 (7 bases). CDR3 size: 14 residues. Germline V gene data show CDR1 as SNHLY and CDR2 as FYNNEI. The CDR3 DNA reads TGTGCCAGCAGCGAAGGGGGGAGGGCAGATACGCAGTATTTT. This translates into CASSEGGRADTQYF.

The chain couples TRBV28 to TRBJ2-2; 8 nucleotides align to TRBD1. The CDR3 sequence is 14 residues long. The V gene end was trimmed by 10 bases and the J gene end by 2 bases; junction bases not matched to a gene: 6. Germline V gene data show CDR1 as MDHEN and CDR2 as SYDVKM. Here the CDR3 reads CATHDRGNTGELFF. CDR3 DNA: TGTGCCACCCACGACAGGGGAAACACCGGGGAGCTGTTTTTT.

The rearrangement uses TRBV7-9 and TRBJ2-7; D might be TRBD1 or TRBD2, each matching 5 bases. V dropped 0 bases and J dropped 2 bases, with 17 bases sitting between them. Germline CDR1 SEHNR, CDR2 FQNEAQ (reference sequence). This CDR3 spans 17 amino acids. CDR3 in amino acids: CASSLAVSGTQTYEQYF. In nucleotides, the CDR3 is TGTGCCAGCAGCTTAGCGGTTTCGGGGACCCAAACCTACGAGCAGTACTTC.

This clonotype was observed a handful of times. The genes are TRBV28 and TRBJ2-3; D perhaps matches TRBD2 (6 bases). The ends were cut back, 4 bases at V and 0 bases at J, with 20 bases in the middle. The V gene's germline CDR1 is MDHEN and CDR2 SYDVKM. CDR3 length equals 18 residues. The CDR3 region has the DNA TGTGCCAGCAGTTCCGGGATCGACCTAGGGACTAGCACAGATACGCAGTATTTT. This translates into CASSSGIDLGTSTDTQYF.

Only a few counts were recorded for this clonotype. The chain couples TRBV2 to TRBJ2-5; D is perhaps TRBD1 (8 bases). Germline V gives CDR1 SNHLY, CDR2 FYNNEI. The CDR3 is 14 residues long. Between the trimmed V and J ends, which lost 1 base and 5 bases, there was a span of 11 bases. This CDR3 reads CASSEDRGGETQYF. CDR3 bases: TGTGCCAGCAGTGAAGACAGGGGGGGTGAGACCCAGTACTTC.

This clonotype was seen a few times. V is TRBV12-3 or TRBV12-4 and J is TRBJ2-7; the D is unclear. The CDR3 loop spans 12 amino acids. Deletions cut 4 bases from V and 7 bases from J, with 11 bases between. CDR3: CASSSTPWEQYF. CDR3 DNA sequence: TGTGCCAGCAGTTCGACGCCGTGGGAGCAGTACTTC.

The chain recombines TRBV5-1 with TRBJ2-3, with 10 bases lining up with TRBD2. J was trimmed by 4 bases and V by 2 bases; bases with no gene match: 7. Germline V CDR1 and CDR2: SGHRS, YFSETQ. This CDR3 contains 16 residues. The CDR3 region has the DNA TGCGCCAGCAGCTTTGGGAGCGGGAGGGCTGCAGATACGCAGTATTTT. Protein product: CASSFGSGRAADTQYF.

For the CDR3, the DNA is TGCAGTGCTAGAGACCTAGCGGGAAAATCAGAGCAGTACTTC. Its translation: CSARDLAGKSEQYF. V usage is TRBV20-1 and J usage is TRBJ2-7; 9 bases map to TRBD2. V shed 0 bases, J shed 7 bases, and the junction held 7 bases outside the gene matches. The CDR3 totals 14 residues. Germline loops: CDR1 DFQATT, CDR2 SNEGSKA (reference sequence).

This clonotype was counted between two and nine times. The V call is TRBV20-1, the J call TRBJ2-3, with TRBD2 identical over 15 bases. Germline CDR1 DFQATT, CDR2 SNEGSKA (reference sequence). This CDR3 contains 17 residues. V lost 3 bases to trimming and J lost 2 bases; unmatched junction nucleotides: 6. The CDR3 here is CSASPGLAGGLTDTQYF. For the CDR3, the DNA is TGCAGTGCTAGTCCGGGACTAGCGGGAGGCCTCACAGATACGCAGTATTTT.

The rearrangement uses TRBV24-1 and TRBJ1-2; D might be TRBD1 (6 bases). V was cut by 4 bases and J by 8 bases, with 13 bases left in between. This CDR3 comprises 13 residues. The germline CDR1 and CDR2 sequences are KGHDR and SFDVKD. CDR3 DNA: TGTGCCACCAGTGAAGACAGGTCTCGGGGCTACACCTTC. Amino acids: CATSEDRSRGYTF.

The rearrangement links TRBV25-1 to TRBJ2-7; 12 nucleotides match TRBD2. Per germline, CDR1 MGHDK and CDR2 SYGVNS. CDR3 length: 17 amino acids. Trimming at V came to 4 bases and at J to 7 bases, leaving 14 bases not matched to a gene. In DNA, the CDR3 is TGTGCCAGCAGTGCCAATGTTGGGACTAGCGGGCCGCGGGAGCAGTACTTC. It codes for CASSANVGTSGPREQYF.

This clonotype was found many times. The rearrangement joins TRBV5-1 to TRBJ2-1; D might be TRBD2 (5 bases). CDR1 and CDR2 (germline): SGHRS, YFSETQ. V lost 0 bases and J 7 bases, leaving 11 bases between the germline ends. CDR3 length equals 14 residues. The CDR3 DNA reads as TGCGCCAGCAGCTTGGGTGGACTTACAAATGAGCAGTTCTTC. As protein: CASSLGGLTNEQFF.

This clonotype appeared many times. The CDR3 DNA reads as TGCAGTGCCGTACAGGTCCCCCCTGAGCCCCAGCATTTT. This gives the protein CSAVQVPPEPQHF. The V call is TRBV20-1, the J call TRBJ1-5, with a weak D call TRBD1 (5 bases). V was cut by 6 bases and J by 8 bases, with 17 bases left in between. Germline V gives CDR1 DFQATT, CDR2 SNEGSKA (reference sequence). The CDR3 loop spans 13 amino acids.

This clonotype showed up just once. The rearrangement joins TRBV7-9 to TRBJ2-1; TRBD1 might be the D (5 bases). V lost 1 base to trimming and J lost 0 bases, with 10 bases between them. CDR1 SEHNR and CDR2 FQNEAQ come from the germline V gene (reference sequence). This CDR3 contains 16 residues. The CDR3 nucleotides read TGTGCCAGCAGCTTAGTTGCAGGGCGCTCCTACAATGAGCAGTTCTTC. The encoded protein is CASSLVAGRSYNEQFF.

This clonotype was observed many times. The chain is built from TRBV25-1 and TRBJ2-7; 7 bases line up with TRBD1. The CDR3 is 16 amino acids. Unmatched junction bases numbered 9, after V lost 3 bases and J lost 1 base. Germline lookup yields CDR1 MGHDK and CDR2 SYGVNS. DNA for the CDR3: TGTGCCAGCAGTGACTTAGACCGGGACAGTTCCTACGAGCAGTACTTC. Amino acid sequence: CASSDLDRDSSYEQYF.

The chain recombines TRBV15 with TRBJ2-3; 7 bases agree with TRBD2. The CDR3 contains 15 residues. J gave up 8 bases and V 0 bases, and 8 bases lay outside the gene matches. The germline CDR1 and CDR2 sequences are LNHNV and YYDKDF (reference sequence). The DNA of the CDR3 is TGTGCCACCAGCAGAGATCCCGGGGGAGGGTTTACGCAGTATTTT. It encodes CATSRDPGGGFTQYF.

The DNA for the CDR3 is TGTGCCAGCAGCCAAGATTCGGGTTACAGAAGATTCTACGAGCAGTACTTC. Translated: CASSQDSGYRRFYEQYF. V and J are TRBV4-2 and TRBJ2-7; D is unresolved. This CDR3 spans 17 amino acids. V gave up 0 bases and J gave up 3 bases, with 18 bases separating them. Per the germline V gene, CDR1 is LGHNA and CDR2 is YNFKEQ.

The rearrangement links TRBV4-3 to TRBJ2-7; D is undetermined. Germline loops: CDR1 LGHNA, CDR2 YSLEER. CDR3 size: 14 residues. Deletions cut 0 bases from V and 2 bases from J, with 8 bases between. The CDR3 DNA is TGCGCCAGCAGCCAAGATATGGGCCCCTACGAGCAGTACTTC. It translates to CASSQDMGPYEQYF.